The 22 T cell receptor beta chains below were found in one sample sequenced in a study of OX40 agonist ivuxolimab in advanced cancers. TCRdb keeps only in-frame clones here, not all; method: immunoSEQ multiplex PCR. The sample lists tens of thousands of clones, 90% to 95% occurring once. This sample comprised CD4+ or CD8+ T cells sorted from blood, obtained in a trial of the OX40 agonist ivuxolimab. Receptors were obtained from an adult with an advanced solid tumor such as melanoma, head and neck, liver or kidney cancer.

The CDR3 region has the DNA TGCGCCAGCAGCGGAGCAGGGGGCGGGTACGAGCAGTACTTC. Its protein is CASSGAGGGYEQYF. This chain links TRBV5-1 with TRBJ2-7; 8 bases line up with TRBD1. V trimming: 4 bases; J trimming: 4 bases; junction bases outside the gene matches: 7. Germline CDR1 is SGHRS and CDR2 is YFSETQ. The CDR3 spans 14 residues.

The chain links TRBV18 to TRBJ2-1; 7 bases agree with TRBD1. V shed 6 bases, J shed 6 bases, and the junction held 11 bases outside the gene matches. Germline values: CDR1 KGHSH, CDR2 LQKENI. The CDR3 covers 15 residues. The CDR3 is CASSRGNLRGNEQFF. CDR3 coding DNA: TGTGCCAGCTCCAGGGGGAACCTCCGGGGCAATGAGCAGTTCTTC.

The chain is built from TRBV28 and TRBJ1-4, with D hard to call. The germline V gene encodes CDR1 MDHEN and CDR2 SYDVKM. The CDR3 is 14 amino acids. V lost 4 bases and J lost 8, with 14 bases in between. Here the CDR3 reads CASSYPPKTEKLFF. The CDR3 bases are TGTGCCAGCAGTTATCCCCCCAAGACAGAAAAACTGTTTTTT.

The gene calls are TRBV6-6 and TRBJ2-5; D is possibly TRBD2 (5 bases). The V end was cut by 6 bases, the J end by 7 bases, with 18 bases between. Germline V gene sequence: CDR1 MNHNY, CDR2 SVGAGI (reference sequence). The CDR3 totals 14 residues. The chain's CDR3 is CASSPGLPEGTQYF. As DNA, the CDR3 is TGTGCCAGCAGCCCCGGTCTACCTGAGGGGACCCAGTACTTC.

This sequence joins TRBV28 and TRBJ1-1, with a tentative D call TRBD1 (5 bases). The CDR3 is 10 residues long. Trimming left V 8 bases short and J 9 bases short, with 10 bases between. Looked up from germline, CDR1 is MDHEN and CDR2 is SYDVKM. The CDR3 loop reads CASARVQAFF. In nucleotides, the CDR3 is TGTGCCAGCGCCAGGGTTCAAGCTTTCTTT.

V gene TRBV4-2 combines with J gene TRBJ2-3, with 8 bases aligning to TRBD2. Germline assignment: CDR1 LGHNA and CDR2 YNFKEQ. Germline trimming cut 0 bases from V and 6 bases from J; bases unmatched to any gene: 8. The CDR3 has 16 amino acids. This chain's CDR3 is CASSQDRSGSWDTQYF. CDR3 nucleotide sequence: TGTGCCAGCAGCCAAGACCGGAGCGGGAGCTGGGATACGCAGTATTTT.

This clone came up once. The CDR3 region is CASSRIHRSQETQYF. CDR3 DNA: TGCGCCAGCAGCCGCATACATCGGAGTCAAGAGACCCAGTACTTC. The chain is built from TRBV4-1 and TRBJ2-5; no clear D. V was trimmed by 4 bases and J by 2 bases, leaving 14 bases between them. This CDR3 has 15 amino acids. Germline V lookup: CDR1 MGHRA, CDR2 YSYEKL.

The chain couples TRBV5-1 to TRBJ1-2; no reliable D call. Per the germline V gene, CDR1 is SGHRS and CDR2 is YFSETQ. V was shortened by 4 bases and J by 3 bases, with 10 bases between the two germline ends. This CDR3 region has 13 residues. The CDR3: CASSPATDYGYTF. CDR3 nucleotides: TGCGCCAGCAGCCCAGCGACGGACTATGGCTACACCTTC. Full variable domain (outside the CDR3, taken from reference TRBV5-1 and TRBJ1-2): KAGVTQTPRYLIKTRGQQVTLSCSPISGHRSVSWYQQTPGQGLQFLFEYFSETQRNKGNFPGRFSGRQFSNSRSEMNVSTLELGDSALYLCASSPATDYGYTFGSGTRLTVV.

V usage is TRBV27 and J usage is TRBJ2-7; no firm D call. Between the trimmed V and J ends, which lost 3 bases and 1 base, there was a span of 7 bases. Germline V gives CDR1 MNHEY, CDR2 SMNVEV (reference sequence). The CDR3 length is 13 residues. CDR3 residues: CASSFFNSYEQYF. In DNA form, the CDR3 reads TGTGCCAGCAGTTTTTTCAATTCCTACGAGCAGTACTTC.

The V gene is TRBV6-1, the J gene TRBJ2-2; TRBD1 agrees at 11 bases. The junction had 3 bases not matched to a gene; V was cut back by 6 bases and J by 3 bases. Germline values: CDR1 MNHNS, CDR2 SASEGT. The CDR3 runs 15 residues. The CDR3 DNA sequence: TGTGCCAGCAGGAAGGGACAGGGGGACACCGGGGAGCTGTTTTTT. Translation gives CASRKGQGDTGELFF.

The chain joins TRBV28 to TRBJ2-3; 8 bases align to TRBD2. V lost 5 bases, J lost 5 bases, and 12 bases stayed unmatched. Germline V gene lookup returns CDR1 MDHEN and CDR2 SYDVKM. This CDR3 contains 16 residues. CDR3 sequence: CASSLTVLAGRDTQYF. CDR3 DNA sequence: TGTGCCAGCAGTCTGACGGTGCTAGCGGGCCGAGATACGCAGTATTTT.

The V call is TRBV9, the J call TRBJ2-2, with 12 bases aligning to TRBD1. CDR3 length: 16 amino acids. V was clipped by 3 bases and J by 4 bases; unmatched bases: 4. CDR1 SGDLS and CDR2 YYNGEE come from the germline V gene. CDR3 amino acids: CASSEGQGAGTGELFF. As DNA, the CDR3 is TGTGCCAGCAGCGAGGGACAGGGGGCGGGCACCGGGGAGCTGTTTTTT.

V usage is TRBV20-1 and J usage is TRBJ1-2; D remains ambiguous. This CDR3 spans 10 amino acids. CDR1 DFQATT and CDR2 SNEGSKA come from the germline V gene (reference sequence). V dropped 5 bases and J dropped 8 bases, with 9 bases sitting between them. The CDR3: CSASLRGYTF. DNA of the CDR3: TGCAGTGCTTCCCTCAGGGGCTACACCTTC.

The rearrangement uses TRBV6-1 and TRBJ1-4, with 9 bases that match TRBD1. Germline V gene data show CDR1 as MNHNS and CDR2 as SASEGT. The ends lost 4 bases at V and 0 bases at J; junction bases unmatched: 15. The CDR3 covers 20 residues. As DNA, the CDR3 is TGTGCCAGCAGTGGATCACTGAGCCGGGACAGGGATGCAACTAATGAAAAACTGTTTTTT. Translation: CASSGSLSRDRDATNEKLFF.

V gene TRBV2 combines with J gene TRBJ2-4; D unresolved. Between the trimmed V and J ends, which lost 3 bases and 0 bases, there was a span of 12 bases. The CDR3 has 16 residues. Germline V gives CDR1 SNHLY, CDR2 FYNNEI. CDR3 in DNA: TGTGCCAGCAGTGACACACAGCTGCTAGCCAAAAACATTCAGTACTTC. Its protein is CASSDTQLLAKNIQYF. Based on the CDR3 plus reference TRBV2 and TRBJ2-4, the full variable domain is EPEVTQTPSHQVTQMGQEVILRCVPISNHLYFYWYRQILGQKVEFLVSFYNNEISEKSEIFDDQFSVERPDGSNFTLKIRSTKLEDSAMYFCASSDTQLLAKNIQYFGAGTRLSVL.

This chain connects TRBV28 to TRBJ2-7; a weak D match, TRBD1 (5 bases). Per germline, CDR1 MDHEN and CDR2 SYDVKM. The CDR3 extends over 14 amino acids. Trimming left V 3 bases short and J 7 bases short, with 16 bases between. The CDR3 here is CASSLAGFVTEQYF. As DNA, the CDR3 is TGTGCCAGCAGTTTGGCAGGGTTCGTGACGGAGCAGTACTTC.

The DNA of the CDR3 is TGCGCCAGCAGTCAAGCGGGGGGGTACAATGAGCAGTTCTTC. This gives the protein CASSQAGGYNEQFF. The rearrangement links TRBV10-1 to TRBJ2-1, with 10 bases aligning to TRBD2. Germline CDR1 and CDR2: WNHNN and SYGVQD (reference sequence). This CDR3 has 14 residues. V lost 5 bases and J lost 4; bases outside the gene matches: 2.

The gene calls are TRBV29-1 and TRBJ1-5; no firm D call. Germline V gene data show CDR1 as SQVTM and CDR2 as ANQGSEA. The CDR3 extends over 13 amino acids. The V and J ends lost 4 bases and 8 bases respectively, with 15 bases between them. CDR3 coding DNA: TGCAGCGTTGGATCTGCCTTTGGGGAGCCCCAGCATTTT. Translated: CSVGSAFGEPQHF.

This rearrangement joins TRBV14 to TRBJ2-7, with D possibly being TRBD2 (7 bases). The CDR3 sequence is 15 residues long. V was cut by 1 base and J by 4 bases, with 14 bases left in between. From germline, CDR1 is SGHDN and CDR2 FVKESK. The CDR3 nucleotides read TGTGCCAGCAGCCAAGTCCCCGGGGGGCGATACGAGCAGTACTTC. The encoded protein is CASSQVPGGRYEQYF.

Only one count was recorded for this clone. This chain uses TRBV5-5 with TRBJ1-1; perhaps TRBD1 as D (5 bases). CDR3 length: 14 amino acids. Trimming removed 0 bases from V and 0 bases from J, with 6 bases in between. CDR1 and CDR2 from the germline V gene are SGHKS and YYEKEE (reference sequence). The CDR3: CASSLDRLNTEAFF. The CDR3 DNA sequence: TGTGCCAGCAGCTTGGACAGGTTGAACACTGAAGCTTTCTTT.

The rearrangement links TRBV13 to TRBJ2-1; D may correspond to TRBD1 or TRBD2 (5 bases each). There are 12 residues in the CDR3. Germline V CDR1 and CDR2: PRHDT, FYEKMQ (reference sequence). V was pared by 1 base and J by 14 bases, with 12 bases between. The CDR3: CASSLVGTKKFF. In DNA, the CDR3 is TGTGCCAGCAGCTTAGTCGGGACCAAAAAGTTCTTC.

The chain uses TRBV5-8 and TRBJ2-7; 10 bases match TRBD1. This CDR3 contains 15 residues. Germline trimming cut 3 bases from V and 7 bases from J; bases unmatched to any gene: 10. CDR1 and CDR2 (germline): SGHTS, YDEGEE. CDR3 in amino acids: CASSYLGQGTREQYF. CDR3 in DNA: TGTGCCAGCAGCTACCTGGGACAGGGGACGCGGGAGCAGTACTTC.